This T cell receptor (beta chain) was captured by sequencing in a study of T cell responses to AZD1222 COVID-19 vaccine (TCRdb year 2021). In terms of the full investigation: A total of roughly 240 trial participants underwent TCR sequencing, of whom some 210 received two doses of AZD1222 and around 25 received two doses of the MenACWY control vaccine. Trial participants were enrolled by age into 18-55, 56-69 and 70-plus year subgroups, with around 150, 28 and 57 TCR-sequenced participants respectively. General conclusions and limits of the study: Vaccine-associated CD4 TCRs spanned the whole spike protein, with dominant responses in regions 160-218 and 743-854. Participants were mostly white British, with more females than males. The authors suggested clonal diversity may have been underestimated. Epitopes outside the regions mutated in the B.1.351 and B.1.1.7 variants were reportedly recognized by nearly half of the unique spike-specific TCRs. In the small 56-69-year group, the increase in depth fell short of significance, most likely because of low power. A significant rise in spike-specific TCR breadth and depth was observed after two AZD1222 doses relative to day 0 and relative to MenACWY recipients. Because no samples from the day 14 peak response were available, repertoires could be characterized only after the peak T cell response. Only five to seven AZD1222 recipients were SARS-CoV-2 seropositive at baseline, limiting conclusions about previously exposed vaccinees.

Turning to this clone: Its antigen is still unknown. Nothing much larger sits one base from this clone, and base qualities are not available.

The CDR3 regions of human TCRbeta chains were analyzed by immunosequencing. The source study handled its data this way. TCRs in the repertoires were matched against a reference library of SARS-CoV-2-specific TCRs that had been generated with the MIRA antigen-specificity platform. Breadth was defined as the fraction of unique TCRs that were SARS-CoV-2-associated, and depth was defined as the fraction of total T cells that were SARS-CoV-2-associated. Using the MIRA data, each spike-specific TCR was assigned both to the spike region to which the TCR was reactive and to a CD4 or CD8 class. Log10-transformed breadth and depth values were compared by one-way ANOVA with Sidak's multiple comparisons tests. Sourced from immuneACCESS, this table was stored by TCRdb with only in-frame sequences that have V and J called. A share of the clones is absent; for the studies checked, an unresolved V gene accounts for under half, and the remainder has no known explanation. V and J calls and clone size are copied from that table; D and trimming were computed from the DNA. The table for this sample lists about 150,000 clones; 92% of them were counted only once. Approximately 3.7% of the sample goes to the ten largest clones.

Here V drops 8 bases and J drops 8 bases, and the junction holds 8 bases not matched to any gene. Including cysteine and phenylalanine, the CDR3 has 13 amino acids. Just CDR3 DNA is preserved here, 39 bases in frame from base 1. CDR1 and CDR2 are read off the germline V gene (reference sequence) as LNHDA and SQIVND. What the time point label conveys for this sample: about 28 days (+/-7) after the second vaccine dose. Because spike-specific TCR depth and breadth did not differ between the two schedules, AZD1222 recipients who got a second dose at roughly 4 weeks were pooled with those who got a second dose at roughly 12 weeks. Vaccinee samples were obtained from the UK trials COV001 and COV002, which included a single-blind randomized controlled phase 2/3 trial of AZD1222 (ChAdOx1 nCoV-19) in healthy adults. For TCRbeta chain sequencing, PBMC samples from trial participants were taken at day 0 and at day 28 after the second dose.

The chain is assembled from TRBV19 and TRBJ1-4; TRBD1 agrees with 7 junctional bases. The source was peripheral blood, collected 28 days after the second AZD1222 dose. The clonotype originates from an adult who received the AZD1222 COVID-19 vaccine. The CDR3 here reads CASGITGDEKLFF. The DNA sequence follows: TGTGCCAGTGGAATAACAGGGGACGAAAAACTGTTTTTT.